Given below is one T cell receptor (beta chain) in context. Its antigen is not identified. Clones were read by immunoSEQ multiplex PCR, and TCRdb kept only the in-frame ones, dropping some. The sample has 25,000 to 30,000 clones, 82% seen once. The sample belongs to a study of graft-versus-host responses after intestinal transplantation. Germline-derived CDR1 and CDR2 are SGHRS and YFSETQ. This CDR3 contains 13 residues. Trimming shortened V by 0 bases and J by 7 bases, and 7 bases separated the two germline ends. General study points: Early declines in HvG clones that occurred post-transplant were associated with peak circulating GvH clone levels. Some GvH clones appeared in ileal mucosa or blood before recipient bone marrow.

Sequencing was performed on unstimulated CD4+ T cells sorted from spleen or lymph node cells, taken before intestinal transplant. The receptor comes from a human donor who received an intestinal transplant. This chain links TRBV5-1 with TRBJ1-4, with D possibly being TRBD1 (6 bases). DNA for the CDR3: TGCGCCAGCAGCTTGGCCAGGGGTGAAAAACTGTTTTTT. As protein: CASSLARGEKLFF.